These 17 T cell receptor beta chains were sequenced from one sample in a study of blood T cell repertoires in COVID-19. The method was immunoSEQ multiplex PCR; TCRdb's version includes in-frame clones alone and lacks a portion of them. The top ten clones hold around 1.9% of a sample with 80,000 or so clones, about nine tenths of them seen once. The sample comprised peripheral blood. These receptor sequences come from an older woman with acute or convalescent COVID-19.

The chain combines TRBV28 with TRBJ2-3; D is ambiguous. The germline V gene has CDR1 MDHEN and CDR2 SYDVKM. V was clipped by 5 bases and J by 1 base, with 13 bases between them. The CDR3 extends over 15 amino acids. The CDR3 reads CASSPSSTGTDTQYF. The CDR3 DNA follows: TGTGCCAGCAGTCCCTCGAGTACGGGCACAGATACGCAGTATTTT.

V gene TRBV12-3 or TRBV12-4 combines with J gene TRBJ1-3; D might be TRBD1 (5 bases). Trimming removed 6 bases at V and 2 bases at J, with 8 bases between. The CDR3 has 13 residues. The CDR3 sequence: CASRVGAGNTIYF. The CDR3 nucleotides read TGTGCCAGCAGAGTAGGGGCTGGAAACACCATATATTTT.

The chain links TRBV7-6 to TRBJ2-4; TRBD2 matches at 7 bases. V was clipped by 4 bases and J by 6 bases; unmatched bases: 9. Germline CDR1 is SGHVS and CDR2 is FNYEAQ. This CDR3 is built from 15 residues. The CDR3 region is CASSSRGGEGNIQYF. CDR3 nucleotides: TGTGCCAGCAGCTCCCGGGGAGGGGAGGGAAACATTCAGTACTTC.

The chain uses TRBV19 and TRBJ2-1, with a possible D match to TRBD2 (6 bases). Germline lookup yields CDR1 LNHDA and CDR2 SQIVND (reference sequence). V was clipped by 5 bases and J by 0 bases, with 14 bases between them. The CDR3 covers 16 residues. Here the CDR3 DNA reads TGTGCCAGTAGTCCCGGGACTCCCGGCTCCTACAATGAGCAGTTCTTC. Its protein is CASSPGTPGSYNEQFF.

This sequence joins TRBV2 and TRBJ2-3; a possible D gene is TRBD2 (5 bases). CDR3 length equals 15 residues. Germline V lookup: CDR1 SNHLY, CDR2 FYNNEI. Trimming cost V 4 bases and J 14 bases, with 25 bases left between them. The CDR3 region has the DNA TGTGCCAGCAGTGTAAGGGAAGCAGGACTTAGTTTGCCGTATTTT. Residues: CASSVREAGLSLPYF.

This chain links TRBV7-9 with TRBJ1-1; 7 nucleotides line up with TRBD1. CDR1 and CDR2 (germline): SEHNR, FQNEAQ (reference sequence). The V and J ends lost 4 bases and 6 bases, in that order; junction bases with no gene match: 11. CDR3 length equals 15 residues. As DNA, the CDR3 is TGTGCCAGCAGCTCCCCCGGGGGGGACAGCTCTGAAGCTTTCTTT. Translating gives CASSSPGGDSSEAFF.

The chain is built from TRBV27 and TRBJ2-7; TRBD1 matches at 9 bases. CDR1 and CDR2 from the germline V gene are MNHEY and SMNVEV (reference sequence). V was clipped by 5 bases and J by 2 bases; unmatched bases: 4. This CDR3 spans 14 amino acids. CDR3: CASSGTGSAYEQYF. The CDR3 nucleotides read TGTGCCAGCAGTGGGACAGGGTCGGCCTACGAGCAGTACTTC.

This chain connects TRBV7-8 to TRBJ1-3, with no clear D. The CDR3 is made up of 14 amino acids. Germline V lookup: CDR1 SGHVS, CDR2 FQNEAQ. The V end was cut by 5 bases, the J end by 2 bases, with 10 bases between. Here the CDR3 DNA reads TGTGCCAGCAGCCCGGAGTCAACTGGAAACACCATATATTTT. Protein sequence: CASSPESTGNTIYF.

This clone was seen once. This rearrangement joins TRBV7-2 to TRBJ2-7, with TRBD1 matching 10 bases. V dropped 1 base and J dropped 3; count of bases not matched to a gene: 6. This CDR3 spans 16 amino acids. The germline gives CDR1 SGHTA, CDR2 FQGNSA. CDR3: CASSLGPDRGRYEQYF. CDR3 DNA: TGTGCCAGCAGCTTAGGCCCAGACAGGGGGCGCTACGAGCAGTACTTC.

Only a few counts were recorded for this clone. The chain is built from TRBV9 and TRBJ2-3, with D possibly being TRBD2 (5 bases). The V end lost 0 bases, the J end lost 2 bases, and 10 bases lay between the germline ends. The CDR3 runs 15 residues. The V gene's germline CDR1 is SGDLS and CDR2 YYNGEE. CDR3 sequence reads: CASSVDGESTDTQYF. The CDR3 region has the DNA TGTGCCAGCAGCGTAGACGGGGAATCCACAGATACGCAGTATTTT. Drawing the rest from reference TRBV9 and TRBJ2-3, the complete variable domain is DSGVTQTPKHLITATGQRVTLRCSPRSGDLSVYWYQQSLDQGLQFLIQYYNGEERAKGNILERFSAQQFPDLHSELNLSSLELGDSALYFCASSVDGESTDTQYFGPGTRLTVL.

V usage is TRBV7-3 and J usage is TRBJ2-3; D remains ambiguous. The CDR3 totals 13 residues. Deletions cut 4 bases from V and 4 bases from J, with 9 bases between. The germline V gene encodes CDR1 SGHTA and CDR2 FQGTGA. CDR3 DNA sequence: TGTGCCAGCAGCTCCTCTGCGGCAGATACGCAGTATTTT. Translation gives CASSSSAADTQYF. Full variable domain (outside the CDR3, taken from reference TRBV7-3 and TRBJ2-3): GAGVSQTPSNKVTEKGKYVELRCDPISGHTALYWYRQSLGQGPEFLIYFQGTGAADDSGLPNDRFFAVRPEGSVSTLKIQRTERGDSAVYLCASSSSAADTQYFGPGTRLTVL.

This chain uses TRBV6-5 with TRBJ2-3, with 9 bases fitting TRBD1. The J segment lost 4 bases and the V segment lost 7 bases, leaving 9 bases of the junction unmatched. Germline V gene data show CDR1 as MNHEY and CDR2 as SVGAGI. The length of the CDR3 is 15 residues. The CDR3 protein is CASIRDRAFSDTQYF. CDR3 coding DNA: TGTGCCAGCATACGGGACAGGGCTTTTTCAGATACGCAGTATTTT.

The chain links TRBV28 to TRBJ1-1; D might be TRBD1 (5 bases). V lost 6 bases and J lost 6, with 17 bases in between. Germline CDR1 is MDHEN and CDR2 is SYDVKM. This CDR3 region has 14 residues. CDR3 sequence (DNA): TGTGCCAGCAGCCGGCGCGGACACGACCCTGAAGCTTTCTTT. This codes for CASSRRGHDPEAFF.

This clone was seen more than once but under ten times. This chain links TRBV19 with TRBJ1-1; TRBD1 might be the D (5 bases). Per the germline V gene, CDR1 is LNHDA and CDR2 is SQIVND (reference sequence). Between the trimmed V and J ends, which lost 6 bases and 1 base, there was a span of 15 bases. The CDR3 is 15 residues long. The CDR3 DNA sequence: TGTGCCAGTAGGTCCATGAGGCAGGGGAACACTGAAGCTTTCTTT. Amino acids: CASRSMRQGNTEAFF.

V is TRBV6-2 or TRBV6-3 and J is TRBJ2-1; 14 nucleotides match TRBD2. CDR3 length: 18 amino acids. Germline V gives CDR1 MNHEY, CDR2 SVGEGT. The V segment lost 5 bases and the J segment 5 bases; nucleotides outside the gene matches: 11. This CDR3 reads CASSDLGTSGSGDNEQFF. In DNA, the CDR3 is TGTGCCAGCAGTGATTTGGGGACTAGCGGGAGTGGGGACAATGAGCAGTTCTTC.

This clone showed up just once. The chain recombines TRBV19 with TRBJ2-1; TRBD2 matches 8 bases. The V gene end was trimmed by 5 bases and the J gene end by 7 bases; junction bases not matched to a gene: 10. The length of the CDR3 is 15 residues. Germline V CDR1 and CDR2: LNHDA, SQIVND (reference sequence). CDR3 bases: TGTGCCAGTAGTGAAGTAGCGGGACCCCAGAATGAGCAGTTCTTC. Protein sequence: CASSEVAGPQNEQFF.

J is TRBJ1-3 and V is TRBV10-3; D is perhaps TRBD1 (6 bases). V lost 6 bases and J 0 bases, leaving 15 bases between the germline ends. This CDR3 has 16 amino acids. Germline V CDR1 and CDR2: ENHRY, SYGVKD. CDR3 amino acids: CAIRVTGESSGNTIYF. CDR3 bases: TGTGCCATCAGAGTGACAGGCGAAAGCTCTGGAAACACCATATATTTT.